This T cell receptor (beta chain) originates from a study of blood T cell repertoires in COVID-19. TCRdb's copy holds only in-frame clones and misses some; the assay was immunoSEQ multiplex PCR. The sample has 150,000 to 200,000 clones; around 80% are singletons. The CDR3 is made up of 15 amino acids. Germline V gives CDR1 SGHNT, CDR2 YYREEE (reference sequence). Trimming cost V 5 bases and J 2 bases, with 14 bases left between them. Participant-given clinical history determined each cohort assignment. This receptor was taken from a woman aged 50 to 65 who had recovered from COVID-19. The chain carries TRBV5-4 and TRBJ2-1; D might be TRBD2 (6 bases). Sequenced material: PBMCs or T cells enriched from blood (not recorded which). CDR3 amino acids: CASSTAGTAYNEQFF. CDR3 bases: TGTGCCAGCAGTACGGCGGGAACGGCCTACAATGAGCAGTTCTTC. Drawing the rest from reference TRBV5-4 and TRBJ2-1, the complete variable domain is ETGVTQSPTHLIKTRGQQVTLRCSSQSGHNTVSWYQQALGQGPQFIFQYYREEENGRGNFPPRFSGLQFPNYSSELNVNALELDDSALYLCASSTAGTAYNEQFFGPGTRLTVL.